These 7 T cell receptor beta chains were sequenced from one sample in a study of CD8 T cells in ankylosing spondylitis. TCRdb re-called the 5' RACE reads through MiXCR, storing one row per CDR3 protein. The sample has about 89,000 distinct CDR3 sequences; around 30% are singletons. Input material: blood, either unsorted or a sorted T cell fraction (not recorded which). Receptor source: a male donor with ankylosing spondylitis or in good health (not recorded which).

The CDR3 DNA sequence: TGTGCCAGCACCCTCAACGGGAACAGGGCTCTCTACGGGGAGCTGTTTTTT. Translating gives CASTLNGNRALYGELFF. The rearrangement joins TRBV7-2 to TRBJ2-2; TRBD1 is a possible D gene (6 bases). Germline CDR1 reads SGHTA; CDR2 reads FQGNSA. The CDR3 length is 17 residues. The V end lost 7 bases, the J end lost 7 bases, and 25 bases lay between the germline ends.

This clonotype was observed a handful of times. The J gene is TRBJ2-1, the V gene TRBV7-9, with 7 bases that match TRBD2. J lost 5 bases, V lost 3 bases, and 7 bases had no gene match. The CDR3 has 15 residues. Germline CDR1 is SEHNR and CDR2 is FQNEAQ (reference sequence). The CDR3 bases are TGTGCCAGCAGCTTTGGGCGGGGGACTCACAATGAGCAGTTCTTC. This sequence encodes CASSFGRGTHNEQFF.

There are a few counts of this clonotype. The rearrangement joins TRBV18 to TRBJ2-1, with TRBD1 identical over 7 bases. The germline CDR1 and CDR2 sequences are KGHSH and LQKENI. CDR3 length: 15 amino acids. V lost 4 bases to trimming and J lost 5 bases; unmatched junction nucleotides: 8. The CDR3 sequence is CASSLTTGAHNEQFF. In DNA, the CDR3 is TGTGCCAGCTCACTAACAACAGGGGCCCACAATGAGCAGTTCTTC. The full variable domain, in which reference TRBV18 and TRBJ2-1 provide the parts outside the CDR3, is NAGVMQNPRHLVRRRGQEARLRCSPMKGHSHVYWYRQLPEEGLKFMVYLQKENIIDESGMPKERFSAEFPKEGPSILRIQQVVRGDSAAYFCASSLTTGAHNEQFFGPGTRLTVL.

This clonotype was observed a few times. This chain links TRBV11-2 with TRBJ2-3; no clear D gene. The V gene lost 3 bases and the J gene lost 0 bases, with 19 bases spanning the gap. Germline CDR1 and CDR2: SGHAT and FQNNGV. This CDR3 has 18 amino acids. The CDR3 DNA sequence: TGTGCCAGCAGCTTCGGTTTTTGGTCGTCAGCAAGCACAGATACGCAGTATTTT. Protein: CASSFGFWSSASTDTQYF.

The sample holds a few counts of this clonotype. The rearrangement uses TRBV2 and TRBJ1-4; the match to TRBD1 covers 8 bases. The CDR3 runs 14 residues. J lost 5 bases, V lost 7 bases, and 6 bases had no gene match. From germline, CDR1 is SNHLY and CDR2 FYNNEI. The CDR3 DNA sequence: TGTGCCAGCACCCGGACAGGGTGGAATGAAAAACTGTTTTTT. It translates to CASTRTGWNEKLFF. The full variable domain, completed using reference TRBV2 and TRBJ1-4, is EPEVTQTPSHQVTQMGQEVILRCVPISNHLYFYWYRQILGQKVEFLVSFYNNEISEKSEIFDDQFSVERPDGSNFTLKIRSTKLEDSAMYFCASTRTGWNEKLFFGSGTQLSVL.

This clonotype was seen a few times. V usage is TRBV20-1 and J usage is TRBJ2-7, with 7 bases identical to TRBD2. This CDR3 region has 12 residues. Germline V lookup: CDR1 DFQATT, CDR2 SNEGSKA (reference sequence). Trimming removed 6 bases from V and 3 bases from J; junction bases left unmatched: 5. CDR3 bases: TGCAGTGCCGCGACTAGCTACTACGAGCAGTACTTC. Encoded protein: CSAATSYYEQYF.

The rearrangement uses TRBV5-1 and TRBJ2-1, with TRBD1 matching over 9 bases. This CDR3 is built from 15 residues. Germline-derived CDR1 and CDR2 are SGHRS and YFSETQ. V lost 7 bases and J lost 6; bases outside the gene matches: 11. CDR3 in DNA: TGCGCCAGCTCCCAAACAGGGGGCATCGGCAATGAGCAGTTCTTC. Amino acids: CASSQTGGIGNEQFF.